This T cell receptor (beta chain) came from a study of shared clonotypes between healthy human individuals. V lost 10 bases and J 3 bases, leaving 11 bases between the germline ends. The germline CDR1 and CDR2 sequences are SGHTA and FQGTGA. This CDR3 spans 12 amino acids. In the naive CD8 group, cells lacked CD45RO and were positively selected for CCR7, so terminally differentiated effector memory CD45RA+ cells were left out. This clone appeared once. Profiling relied on immunoSEQ multiplex PCR, and the TCRdb table lists in-frame clones only, not all of them. Of about 2.2 million clones in the sample, roughly 95% are singletons; the top ten hold more than 1.5%.

Sequencing was carried out using naive CD8+ T cells from PBMCs. The sequence derives from a man aged 18 to 29 in good health. Some clones in this sample may be carry-over from other donors' samples. V usage is TRBV7-3 and J usage is TRBJ2-3, with TRBD2 as a possible D gene (6 bases). The CDR3 spells CAIKTRTDTQYF. In DNA form, the CDR3 reads TGTGCCATCAAGACTAGGACAGATACGCAGTATTTT. Drawing the rest from reference TRBV7-3 and TRBJ2-3, the complete variable domain is GAGVSQTPSNKVTEKGKYVELRCDPISGHTALYWYRQSLGQGPEFLIYFQGTGAADDSGLPNDRFFAVRPEGSVSTLKIQRTERGDSAVYLCAIKTRTDTQYFGPGTRLTVL.